The present T cell receptor beta chain was sequenced within a study of CD4 T cells in relation to SARS-CoV-2 and coronaviruses. Sequencing used immunoSEQ multiplex PCR; TCRdb keeps in-frame clones, though not all of them. The data hold 43,000 or so clones, with 82% observed a single time. More than 8.5 x 10^4 naive or memory CD4+ cells were cultured with CEF peptides for approximately eleven days. Germline V gene lookup returns CDR1 SGDLS and CDR2 YYNGEE. V gave up 0 bases and J gave up 3 bases; unmatched junction bases: 8. The CDR3 extends over 17 amino acids. Comment on this clone: What it recognizes is unknown.

Study-wide findings and caveats: Samples before the pandemic and after infection were not matched within any donor. In approximately 71% of donors, memory CD4+ clonotypes crossrecognized SARS-CoV-2 and at least one common cold coronavirus spike. Crossreactivity was assessed only for spike protein, not other viral proteins.

The chain carries TRBV9 and TRBJ2-5, with 10 positions matching TRBD2. This TCR derives from an adult with COVID-19. Sequences were obtained from naive CD4+ T cells from PBMCs, cultured in vitro. The subset: naive CD4+ T cells isolated by negative enrichment. CDR3 coding DNA: TGTGCCAGCAGCGTAGCCGCTAGCGGGAGTGCCAAAGAGACCCAGTACTTC. Its translation: CASSVAASGSAKETQYF. The full variable domain, in which reference TRBV9 and TRBJ2-5 provide the parts outside the CDR3, is DSGVTQTPKHLITATGQRVTLRCSPRSGDLSVYWYQQSLDQGLQFLIQYYNGEERAKGNILERFSAQQFPDLHSELNLSSLELGDSALYFCASSVAASGSAKETQYFGPGTRLLVL.